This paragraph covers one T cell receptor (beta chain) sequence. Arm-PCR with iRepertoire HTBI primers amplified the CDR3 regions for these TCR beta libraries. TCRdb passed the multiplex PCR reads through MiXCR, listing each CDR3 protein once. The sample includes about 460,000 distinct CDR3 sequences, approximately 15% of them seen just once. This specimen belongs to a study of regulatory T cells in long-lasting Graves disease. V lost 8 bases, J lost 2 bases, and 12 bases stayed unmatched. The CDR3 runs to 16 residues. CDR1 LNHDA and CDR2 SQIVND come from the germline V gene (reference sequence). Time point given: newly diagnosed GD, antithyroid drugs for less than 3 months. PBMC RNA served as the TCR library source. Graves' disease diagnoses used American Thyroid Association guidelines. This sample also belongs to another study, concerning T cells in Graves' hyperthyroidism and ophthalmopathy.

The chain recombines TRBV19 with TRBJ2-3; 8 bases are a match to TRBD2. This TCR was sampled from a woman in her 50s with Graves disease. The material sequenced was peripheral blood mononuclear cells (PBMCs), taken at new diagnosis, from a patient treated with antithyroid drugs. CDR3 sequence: CASAITSGSYTDTQYF. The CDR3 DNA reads TGTGCCAGTGCCATTACTAGCGGTTCCTACACAGATACGCAGTATTTT.